This T cell receptor beta chain was profiled in a study of T cells after yellow fever vaccination. This clonotype appeared a few times. A 5'RACE template-switching step, the method used to make TCR cDNA, added a universal primer site and UMIs. TCRdb fed the 5' RACE reads into MiXCR, producing one record per CDR3 protein. The sample includes just over 250,000 distinct CDR3 sequences, around 4.9% of them seen just once. The CDR3 is 15 residues long. V gave up 5 bases and J gave up 3 bases; unmatched junction bases: 9. Germline loops: CDR1 SGHTA, CDR2 FQGTGA. The rearrangement uses TRBV7-3 and TRBJ1-2; TRBD1 aligns across 7 bases. The sequence came from a man aged 18 to 30 who received the YFV17D yellow fever vaccine. The source material was CD4+ T cells sorted from PBMCs, sampled on the day of the yellow fever booster vaccination. The CDR3 coding sequence is TGTGCCAGCAGCCGGAATCGACAGGGAGACTATGGCTACACCTTC. This codes for CASSRNRQGDYGYTF.